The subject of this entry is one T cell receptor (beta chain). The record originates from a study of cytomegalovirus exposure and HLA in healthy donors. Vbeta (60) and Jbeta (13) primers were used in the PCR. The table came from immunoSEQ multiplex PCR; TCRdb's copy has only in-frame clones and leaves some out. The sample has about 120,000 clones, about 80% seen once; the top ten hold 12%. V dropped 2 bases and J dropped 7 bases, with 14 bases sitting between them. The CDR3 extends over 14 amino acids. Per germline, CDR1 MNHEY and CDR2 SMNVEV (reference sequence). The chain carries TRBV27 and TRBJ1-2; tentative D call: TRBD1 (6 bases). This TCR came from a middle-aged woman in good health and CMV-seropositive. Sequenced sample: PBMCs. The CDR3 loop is CASSLSRGARGYTF. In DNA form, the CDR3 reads TGTGCCAGCAGTTTAAGCAGGGGTGCCCGTGGCTACACCTTC.